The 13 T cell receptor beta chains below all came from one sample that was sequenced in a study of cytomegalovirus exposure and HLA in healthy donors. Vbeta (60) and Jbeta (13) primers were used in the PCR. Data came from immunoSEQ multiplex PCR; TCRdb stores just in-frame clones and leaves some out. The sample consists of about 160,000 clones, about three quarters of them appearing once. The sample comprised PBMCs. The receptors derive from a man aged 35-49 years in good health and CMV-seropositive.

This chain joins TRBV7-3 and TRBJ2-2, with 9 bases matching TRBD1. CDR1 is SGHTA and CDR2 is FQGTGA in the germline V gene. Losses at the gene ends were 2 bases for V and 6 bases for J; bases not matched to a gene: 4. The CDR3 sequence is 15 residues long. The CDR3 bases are TGTGCCAGCAGCTTACTGGACAGGGGATCCGGGGAGCTGTTTTTT. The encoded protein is CASSLLDRGSGELFF. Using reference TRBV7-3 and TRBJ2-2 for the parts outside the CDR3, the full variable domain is GAGVSQTPSNKVTEKGKYVELRCDPISGHTALYWYRQSLGQGPEFLIYFQGTGAADDSGLPNDRFFAVRPEGSVSTLKIQRTERGDSAVYLCASSLLDRGSGELFFGEGSRLTVL.

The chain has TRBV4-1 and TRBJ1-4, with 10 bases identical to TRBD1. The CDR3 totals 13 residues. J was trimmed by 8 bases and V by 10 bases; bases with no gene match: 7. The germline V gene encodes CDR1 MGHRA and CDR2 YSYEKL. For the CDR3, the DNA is TGCGCCACCCGCGGACAGGGGGGAGAAAAACTGTTTTTT. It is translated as CATRGQGGEKLFF.

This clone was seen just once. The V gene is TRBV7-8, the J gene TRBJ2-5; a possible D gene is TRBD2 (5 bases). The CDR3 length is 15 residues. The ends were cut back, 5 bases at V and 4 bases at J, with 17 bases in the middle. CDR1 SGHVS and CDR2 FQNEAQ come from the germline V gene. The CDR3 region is CASSLRSGKRETQYF. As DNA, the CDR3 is TGTGCCAGCAGCCTAAGATCGGGGAAGAGAGAGACCCAGTACTTC. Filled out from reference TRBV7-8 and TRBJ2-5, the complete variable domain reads GAGVSQSPRYKVAKRGQDVALRCDPISGHVSLFWYQQALGQGPEFLTYFQNEAQLDKSGLPSDRFFAERPEGSVSTLKIQRTQQEDSAVYLCASSLRSGKRETQYFGPGTRLLVL.

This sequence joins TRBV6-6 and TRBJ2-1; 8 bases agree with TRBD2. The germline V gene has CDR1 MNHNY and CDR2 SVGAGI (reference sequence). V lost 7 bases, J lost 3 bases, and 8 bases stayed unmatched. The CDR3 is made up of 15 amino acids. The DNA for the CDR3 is TGTGCCAGCACCTCCCTAGCGGGCCTCTACAATGAGCAGTTCTTC. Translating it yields CASTSLAGLYNEQFF.

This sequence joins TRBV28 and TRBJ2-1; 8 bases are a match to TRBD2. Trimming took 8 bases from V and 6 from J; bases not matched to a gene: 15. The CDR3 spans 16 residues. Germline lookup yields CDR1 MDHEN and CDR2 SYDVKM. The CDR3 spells CASLSLGGRSVNEQFF. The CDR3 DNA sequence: TGTGCCAGCCTATCTTTGGGCGGGAGGTCTGTCAATGAGCAGTTCTTC. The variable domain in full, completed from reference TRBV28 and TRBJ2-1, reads DVKVTQSSRYLVKRTGEKVFLECVQDMDHENMFWYRQDPGLGLRLIYFSYDVKMKEKGDIPEGYSVSREKKERFSLILESASTNQTSMYLCASLSLGGRSVNEQFFGPGTRLTVL.

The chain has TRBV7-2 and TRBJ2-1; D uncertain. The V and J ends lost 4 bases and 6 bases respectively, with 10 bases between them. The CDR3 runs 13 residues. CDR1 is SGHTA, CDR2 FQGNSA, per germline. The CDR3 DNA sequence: TGTGCCAGCAGCTCAAGCGCTGCCAATGAGCAGTTCTTC. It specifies CASSSSAANEQFF.

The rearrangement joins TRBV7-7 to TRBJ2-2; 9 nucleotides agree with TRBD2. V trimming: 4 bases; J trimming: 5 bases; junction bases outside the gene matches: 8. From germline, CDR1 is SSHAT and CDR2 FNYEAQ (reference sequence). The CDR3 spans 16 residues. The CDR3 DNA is TGTGCCAGCAGCTCCCATAGCGGGAGAGGGACCGGGGAGCTGTTTTTT. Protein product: CASSSHSGRGTGELFF. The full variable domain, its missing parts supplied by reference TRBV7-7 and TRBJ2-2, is GAGVSQSPRYKVTKRGQDVTLRCDPISSHATLYWYQQALGQGPEFLTYFNYEAQPDKSGLPSDRFSAERPEGSISTLTIQRTEQRDSAMYRCASSSHSGRGTGELFFGEGSRLTVL.

The CDR3 DNA reads TGCGCCAGCAGCCCCTTAGATATGGGACTAGCGGGTTCGGCGCAGTATTTT. Translating gives CASSPLDMGLAGSAQYF. The genes are TRBV4-1 and TRBJ2-3; TRBD2 agrees at 12 bases. This CDR3 is 17 amino acids long. Germline V gene lookup returns CDR1 MGHRA and CDR2 YSYEKL. The J segment lost 10 bases and the V segment lost 4 bases, leaving 15 bases of the junction unmatched.

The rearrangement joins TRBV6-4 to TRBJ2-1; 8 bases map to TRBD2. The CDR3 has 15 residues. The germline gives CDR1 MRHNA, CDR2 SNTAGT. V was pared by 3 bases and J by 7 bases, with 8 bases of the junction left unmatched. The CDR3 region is CASSEFTSGPNEQFF. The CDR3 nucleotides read TGTGCCAGCAGTGAATTCACTAGCGGTCCGAATGAGCAGTTCTTC.

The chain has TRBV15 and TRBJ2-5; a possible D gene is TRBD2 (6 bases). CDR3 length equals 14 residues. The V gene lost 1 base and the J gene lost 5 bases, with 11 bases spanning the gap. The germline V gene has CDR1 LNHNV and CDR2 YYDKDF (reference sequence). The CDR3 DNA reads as TGTGCCACCAGCAGAGGGAGGGCGAAGGAGACCCAGTACTTC. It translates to CATSRGRAKETQYF.

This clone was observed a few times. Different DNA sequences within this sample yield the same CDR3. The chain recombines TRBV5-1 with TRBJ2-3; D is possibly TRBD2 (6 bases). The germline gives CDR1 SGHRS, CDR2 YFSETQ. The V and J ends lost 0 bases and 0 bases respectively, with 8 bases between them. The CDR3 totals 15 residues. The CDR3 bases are TGCGCCAGCAGCTTGGGTAGCGGCAGCACAGATACGCAGTATTTT. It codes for CASSLGSGSTDTQYF.

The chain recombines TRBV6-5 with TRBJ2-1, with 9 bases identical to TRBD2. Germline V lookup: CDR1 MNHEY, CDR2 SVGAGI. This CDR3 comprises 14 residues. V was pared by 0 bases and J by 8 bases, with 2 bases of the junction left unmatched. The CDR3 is CASSYSGGRDEQFF. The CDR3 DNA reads TGTGCCAGCAGTTACTCTGGCGGGAGGGATGAGCAGTTCTTC.

This CDR3 is CASSGSYYGYTF. CDR3 bases: TGTGCCAGTTCCGGGAGTTACTATGGCTACACCTTC. J is TRBJ1-2 and V is TRBV19; unclear D gene. Germline CDR1 and CDR2: LNHDA and SQIVND (reference sequence). V was clipped by 8 bases and J by 3 bases, with 10 bases between them. CDR3 length equals 12 residues.